This TCR beta chain was captured by sequencing in a study of blood T cell repertoires in COVID-19. V was clipped by 2 bases and J by 2 bases, with 10 bases between them. Germline V lookup: CDR1 LNHNV, CDR2 YYDKDF (reference sequence). The CDR3 length is 14 residues. Sequenced by immunoSEQ multiplex PCR; TCRdb stores in-frame clones only, minus some. This sample has over 300,000 clones; nearly 90% occur once, and the top ten carry 6.5%. Sequenced sample: peripheral blood. This clonotype was sampled from a man aged 18 to 29 with active or convalescent COVID-19. The chain carries TRBV15 and TRBJ2-7; D possibly corresponds to TRBD1 (5 bases). CDR3 loop: CATSRPTETYEQYF. The CDR3, as DNA: TGTGCCACCAGCAGACCGACAGAAACCTACGAGCAGTACTTC.